This paragraph covers one T cell receptor (beta chain) sequence. As yet, its antigen is unknown. One junction end does not reproduce the germline sequence, and a read error may be involved. The data belong to a study of regulatory T cells in long-lasting Graves disease. Study results and caveats: The researchers studied only peripheral blood, not thyroid tissue. Newly diagnosed disease favored TRBV20-1 and TRBJ2-1 over persistent disease.

TCR beta libraries were built with iRepertoire HTBI primers and Arm-PCR of CDR3 regions. TCRdb re-called the multiplex PCR reads through MiXCR, storing one row per CDR3 protein. Of more than 400,000 distinct CDR3 sequences listed, around 15% are singletons. Noted time point: newly diagnosed GD, antithyroid drugs for less than 3 months. TCR sequences were obtained from RNA taken from PBMCs. An endocrinology department in Xi'an, China, supplied the patients. Germline V gene lookup returns CDR1 ENHRY and CDR2 SYGVKD. This CDR3 comprises 13 residues. The same sample was also used in a study of T cells in Graves' hyperthyroidism and ophthalmopathy. That paper notes: Uncontrolled infections, other autoimmune diseases, pregnancy or lactation led to exclusion of patients.

The rearrangement links TRBV10-3 to TRBJ1-3; D gene uncertain. The input for sequencing was peripheral blood mononuclear cells (PBMCs), taken at new diagnosis, from a patient treated with antithyroid drugs. The sequence derives from a woman between 25 and 40 years old with Graves disease. The CDR3 spells CAISESGQQNTDF. CDR3 sequence (DNA): TGTGCCATCAGTGAGTCGGGCCAACAGAATACGGATTTT.